The T cell receptor (beta chain) described here comes from a study of immune cell composition in non-small cell lung cancer. Trimming cost V 5 bases and J 1 base; bases outside gene matches: 12. Germline V gives CDR1 KGHSH, CDR2 LQKENI. The CDR3 runs to 17 residues. Normal lung was sampled as far from the tumour as possible, at least 3 cm. Assay: immunoSEQ multiplex PCR; the TCRdb copy retains only in-frame clones and omits some. This table holds 4,500 to 5,500 clones, roughly 72% found once. This clone was seen once. The genes are TRBV18 and TRBJ2-3; 7 bases align to TRBD1. Sequencing input: non-adjacent lung tissue. The receptor comes from a human donor with non-small cell lung cancer. The CDR3 protein is CASSSRQQGTGTDTQYF. In nucleotides, the CDR3 is TGTGCCAGCTCATCGAGGCAACAGGGGACGGGCACAGATACGCAGTATTTT. Combining the CDR3 with reference TRBV18 and TRBJ2-3 gives the whole variable domain NAGVMQNPRHLVRRRGQEARLRCSPMKGHSHVYWYRQLPEEGLKFMVYLQKENIIDESGMPKERFSAEFPKEGPSILRIQQVVRGDSAAYFCASSSRQQGTGTDTQYFGPGTRLTVL.